The source of this TCR beta chain is a study of T cell responses to AZD1222 COVID-19 vaccine. In the case of this clone: The antigen is unknown.

The data were produced by immunoSEQ multiplex PCR, yet TCRdb's version contains in-frame clones alone and is incomplete. Of over 150,000 clones listed, almost 90% are singletons. This CDR3 has 15 amino acids. With V trimmed by 0 bases and J by 5 bases, 7 bases remained unmatched. Germline CDR1 is SGHRS and CDR2 is YFSETQ. Whole-study findings and limits: Just six people given AZD1222 tested seropositive at baseline.

This sequence originates from an adult who received the AZD1222 COVID-19 vaccine. This sample comprised peripheral blood, obtained 28 days after the second AZD1222 dose. The chain couples TRBV5-1 to TRBJ2-5; 7 bases agree with TRBD2. As DNA, the CDR3 is TGCGCCAGCAGCTTGGCACGGAGGGGAGGGGAGACCCAGTACTTC. Protein product: CASSLARRGGETQYF.